The next 7 T cell receptor beta chains were all read from a single sample in a study of OX40 agonist ivuxolimab in advanced cancers. The library was built by means of the immunoSEQ multiplex PCR assay. TCRdb limited this immuneACCESS table to in-frame rearrangements with V and J called. A share of clones is missing; checked studies link under half to unresolved V genes, and the rest is unexplained. This sample comprises tens of thousands of clones, roughly nine tenths of them detected only once. The leading ten clones occupy 0.35% of the sample. The source was CD4+ or CD8+ T cells sorted from blood, collected in a trial of the OX40 agonist ivuxolimab. The receptor source for this set is an adult with an advanced solid tumor such as melanoma, head and neck, liver or kidney cancer.

The rearrangement uses TRBV19 and TRBJ2-3, with 9 bases that match TRBD2. V was pared by 0 bases and J by 4 bases, with 5 bases of the junction left unmatched. CDR1 is LNHDA, CDR2 SQIVND, per germline (reference sequence). This CDR3 is 16 amino acids long. The CDR3 region is CASSIDRAGGSDTQYF. CDR3 sequence (DNA): TGTGCCAGTAGTATAGATCGAGCGGGGGGATCAGATACGCAGTATTTT.

V and J are TRBV7-9 and TRBJ2-2, with no clear D. The germline V gene encodes CDR1 SEHNR and CDR2 FQNEAQ (reference sequence). The CDR3 is 15 amino acids. V was shortened by 5 bases and J by 6 bases, with 16 bases between the two germline ends. The CDR3 protein is CASSPDVNSAGELFF. CDR3 sequence (DNA): TGTGCCAGCAGCCCTGACGTAAACTCTGCCGGGGAGCTGTTTTTT.

The chain has TRBV5-5 and TRBJ2-7; TRBD1 is a possible D gene (6 bases). CDR3 size: 14 residues. V was clipped by 3 bases and J by 4 bases, with 14 bases between them. Germline V gene data show CDR1 as SGHKS and CDR2 as YYEKEE (reference sequence). CDR3 residues: CASSSGQLGYEQYF. CDR3 nucleotide sequence: TGTGCCAGCAGCTCGGGACAACTGGGGTACGAGCAGTACTTC.

The chain carries TRBV7-3 and TRBJ2-2; D ambiguous. The CDR3 consists of 14 residues. CDR1 and CDR2 from the germline V gene are SGHTA and FQGTGA. V lost 0 bases and J 6 bases, leaving 8 bases between the germline ends. CDR3 coding DNA: TGTGCCAGCAGCTTAACTAATACGGCCGGGGAGCTGTTTTTT. Translated, it gives CASSLTNTAGELFF. The variable domain in full, completed from reference TRBV7-3 and TRBJ2-2, reads GAGVSQTPSNKVTEKGKYVELRCDPISGHTALYWYRQSLGQGPEFLIYFQGTGAADDSGLPNDRFFAVRPEGSVSTLKIQRTERGDSAVYLCASSLTNTAGELFFGEGSRLTVL.

The genes are TRBV7-2 and TRBJ2-1; 7 nucleotides align to TRBD2. In germline, CDR1 is SGHTA, CDR2 FQGNSA. The CDR3 runs 14 residues. V dropped 4 bases and J dropped 9; count of bases not matched to a gene: 9. Here the CDR3 reads CASSSPRPGGEQFF. CDR3 nucleotide sequence: TGTGCCAGCAGCTCGCCCCGCCCGGGGGGTGAGCAGTTCTTC.

This clone came up once. V is TRBV19 and J is TRBJ1-3, with unresolved D. V dropped 11 bases and J dropped 2 bases, with 16 bases sitting between them. Per the germline V gene, CDR1 is LNHDA and CDR2 is SQIVND (reference sequence). The CDR3 sequence is 14 residues long. CDR3 bases: TGTGCCGGAAGCTCTGGGCTACCTGGAAACACCATATATTTT. Its translation: CAGSSGLPGNTIYF. Variable domain in full (rest from reference TRBV19 and TRBJ1-3): DGGITQSPKYLFRKEGQNVTLSCEQNLNHDAMYWYRQDPGQGLRLIYYSQIVNDFQKGDIAEGYSVSREKKESFPLTVTSAQKNPTAFYLCAGSSGLPGNTIYFGEGSWLTVV.

The V and J genes are TRBV7-3 and TRBJ1-2; 9 bases are a match to TRBD1. Germline CDR1 SGHTA, CDR2 FQGTGA. This CDR3 contains 16 residues. Trimming took 3 bases from V and 0 from J; bases not matched to a gene: 5. CDR3: CASSFSGTGTNYGYTF. In DNA form, the CDR3 reads TGTGCCAGCAGCTTTTCCGGGACAGGGACTAACTATGGCTACACCTTC.